These T cell receptor beta chains were read from a single sample in a study of technical replicates of blood from a few donors. Sequencing used immunoSEQ multiplex PCR; TCRdb keeps in-frame clones, though not all of them. The sample consists of around 70,000 clones, 85% to 95% of them appearing once. The sequenced sample was T cells isolated from PBMCs. The receptors were gathered from a human donor in good health. CDR3s include the opening cysteine and the closing phenylalanine or tryptophan. A D gene is named only where the DNA matches it firmly. Some rows mark clone size as missing; the rest say once, few, many or name a class of expanded clone.

V	J	size	D	CDR3	DNA
TRBV19	TRBJ1-5	.	.	CASSIDPGGNQPQHF	TGTGCCAGTAGTATAGATCCGGGGGGCAATCAGCCCCAGCATTTT
TRBV4-1	TRBJ1-1	few	TRBD1	CASSTNRGGEAFF	TGCGCCAGCAGCACTAACAGGGGCGGTGAAGCTTTCTTT
TRBV20-1	TRBJ2-7	.	TRBD2	CSGAGGSEQYF	TGCAGTGGGGCGGGAGGGAGCGAGCAGTACTTC
TRBV5-1	TRBJ2-3	.	.	CASSLVAPDTQYF	TGCGCCAGCAGCTTGGTGGCCCCAGATACGCAGTATTTT
TRBV14	TRBJ1-3	.	.	CASSHSGAGNTIYF	TGTGCCAGCAGCCATTCGGGGGCTGGAAACACCATATATTTT
TRBV9	TRBJ2-5	.	TRBD2	CASSVGGLAGGPVGETQYF	TGTGCCAGCAGCGTAGGCGGACTAGCGGGGGGGCCCGTAGGAGAGACCCAGTACTTC
TRBV2	TRBJ1-3	once	.	CAVRRRVDSGNTIYF	TGTGCCGTAAGAAGGCGGGTTGACTCTGGAAACACCATATATTTT
TRBV7-2	TRBJ2-3	.	TRBD2	CASSFNLGLAGGDTQYF	TGTGCCAGCAGCTTCAACCTTGGACTAGCGGGGGGAGATACGCAGTATTTT
TRBV7-8	TRBJ2-1	.	TRBD2	CASSFYRTSGGISYNEQFF	TGTGCCAGCAGCTTCTACCGGACTAGCGGGGGGATCTCCTACAATGAGCAGTTCTTC
TRBV30	TRBJ1-1	.	.	CAWSYTGREAFF	TGTGCCTGGAGTTATACAGGAAGAGAAGCTTTCTTT
TRBV10-2	TRBJ2-7	.	.	CASRGGYEQYF	TGCGCCAGCAGGGGGGGCTACGAGCAGTACTTC
TRBV30	TRBJ2-1	.	.	CAWSVTSNEQFF	TGTGCCTGGAGTGTCACATCCAATGAGCAGTTCTTC
TRBV28	TRBJ1-2	.	TRBD1	CASSIPDRARGYTF	TGTGCCAGCAGTATCCCCGACAGGGCAAGAGGCTACACCTTC
TRBV6-5	TRBJ2-7	.	TRBD1	CASSPQGAIHEQYF	TGTGCCAGCAGTCCACAGGGGGCCATCCACGAGCAGTACTTC
TRBV10-3	TRBJ2-3	.	.	CATLDSTDTQYF	TGTGCCACGCTAGATAGCACAGATACGCAGTATTTT
TRBV11-2	TRBJ1-6	.	.	CASSLDRAPPLHF	TGTGCCAGCAGCTTAGATCGAGCCCCACCCCTCCACTTT
TRBV7-3	TRBJ2-5	once	.	CASSLWGPSGLETQYF	TGTGCCAGCAGCTTATGGGGGCCTAGCGGCCTGGAGACCCAGTACTTC
TRBV19	TRBJ2-2	.	TRBD2	CASTLSGSTGELFF	TGTGCCAGTACCCTCAGCGGGAGCACCGGGGAGCTGTTTTTT
TRBV7-6	TRBJ2-6	.	.	CASSLDRTSGSGANVLTF	TGTGCCAGCAGCTTAGATCGCACATCAGGCTCTGGGGCCAACGTCCTGACTTTC
TRBV28	TRBJ1-2	once	.	CASSGGVDGYTF	TGTGCCAGCAGTGGGGGGGTCGACGGCTACACCTTC
TRBV7-3	TRBJ1-6	few	.	CASSAQGDRSSPLHF	TGTGCCAGCAGCGCACAGGGAGATCGGTCTTCACCCCTCCACTTT
TRBV29-1	TRBJ2-1	.	.	CSVARVTASSYNEQFF	TGCAGCGTAGCGCGGGTGACTGCAAGCTCCTACAATGAGCAGTTCTTC
TRBV5-1	TRBJ2-7	.	TRBD2	CASSLTGTSVEQYF	TGCGCCAGCAGCCTCACCGGGACTAGTGTAGAGCAGTACTTC
TRBV6-6	TRBJ2-7	.	TRBD2	CASSYSTGASGEQYF	TGTGCCAGCAGTTACTCGACGGGTGCTAGCGGCGAGCAGTACTTC
TRBV11-2	TRBJ2-2	.	TRBD2	CASSSLAGADTGELFF	TGTGCCAGCAGCTCACTAGCGGGGGCCGACACCGGGGAGCTGTTTTTT
TRBV2	TRBJ2-7	.	.	CASTGGPPEQYF	TGTGCCAGCACCGGGGGGCCTCCGGAGCAGTACTTC
TRBV6-1	TRBJ2-1	.	TRBD2	CATRTSGNEQFF	TGTGCCACGCGGACTAGCGGCAATGAGCAGTTCTTC
TRBV6-5	TRBJ2-7	.	TRBD1	CASSFGQGPEQYF	TGTGCCAGCAGTTTTGGACAGGGGCCCGAGCAGTACTTC
TRBV4-1	TRBJ1-2	.	.	CASSRDLVGYGYTF	TGCGCCAGCAGCCGGGACTTAGTTGGCTATGGCTACACCTTC
TRBV5-4	TRBJ2-3	.	.	CASSFRVTDTQYF	TGTGCCAGCAGCTTTCGGGTCACAGATACGCAGTATTTT
TRBV6-6	TRBJ1-6	.	.	CASSLRGYNSPLHF	TGTGCCAGTTCTCTCAGGGGCTATAATTCACCCCTCCACTTT
TRBV5-1	TRBJ2-2	.	.	CASSSKPGVRSGTGELFF	TGCGCCAGCAGCTCGAAACCAGGAGTTAGGTCGGGGACCGGGGAGCTGTTTTTT
TRBV2	TRBJ1-3	.	TRBD1	CASSESRQGSSGNTIYF	TGTGCCAGCAGTGAATCTCGACAGGGGAGCTCTGGAAACACCATATATTTT
TRBV2	TRBJ2-7	.	.	CASNEAGMNEQYF	TGTGCCAGCAACGAGGCAGGGATGAACGAGCAGTACTTC
TRBV7-2	TRBJ1-2	.	.	CASSLEAGNYGYTF	TGTGCCAGCAGCTTAGAAGCAGGAAACTATGGCTACACCTTC
TRBV5-1	TRBJ1-5	.	.	CASSSGGNQPQHF	TGCGCCAGCAGCTCGGGGGGCAATCAGCCCCAGCATTTT
TRBV19	TRBJ1-2	.	.	CASSPRQSSYGYTF	TGTGCCAGTAGTCCCCGCCAGTCCTCCTATGGCTACACCTTC
TRBV18	TRBJ2-1	.	TRBD2	CASSTGLAGVYGEQFF	TGTGCCAGCTCAACGGGACTAGCGGGAGTGTACGGTGAGCAGTTCTTC
TRBV28	TRBJ1-1	.	.	CASSVPSRDTEAFF	TGTGCCAGCAGTGTACCCTCCAGGGACACTGAAGCTTTCTTT
TRBV30	TRBJ2-2	once	.	CAWRGQDTGELFF	TGTGCCTGGAGGGGACAAGACACCGGGGAGCTGTTTTTT
TRBV7-7	TRBJ2-3	.	.	CASSPSGGTDTQYF	TGTGCCAGCAGCCCAAGCGGAGGCACAGATACGCAGTATTTT
TRBV21-1	TRBJ1-1	.	.	CASSQTGTANTEAFF	TGTGCCAGCAGCCAAACCGGGACAGCCAACACTGAAGCTTTCTTT
TRBV19	TRBJ1-1	.	TRBD1	CASSIGQGVYAEAFF	TGTGCCAGTAGTATAGGTCAGGGGGTTTACGCTGAAGCTTTCTTT
TRBV28	TRBJ1-2	.	TRBD1	CASSLIGQGGNYGYTF	TGTGCCAGCAGCCTCATAGGACAGGGGGGTAACTATGGCTACACCTTC
TRBV27	TRBJ1-6	once	.	CASSLNGIGESGNSPLHF	TGTGCCAGCAGTTTAAATGGCATCGGGGAAAGCGGAAATTCACCCCTCCACTTT
TRBV28	TRBJ2-7	.	.	CASSLSRGGTGYEQYF	TGTGCCAGCAGTTTATCCCGGGGGGGGACAGGGTACGAGCAGTACTTC
TRBV27	TRBJ2-3	.	TRBD2	CASSSGGLDTQYF	TGTGCCAGCAGTTCGGGGGGGTTGGATACGCAGTATTTT
TRBV7-7	TRBJ2-2	few	TRBD1	CATKDRDRTGELFF	TGTGCTACCAAAGACAGGGATCGCACCGGGGAGCTGTTTTTT
TRBV20-1	TRBJ1-1	.	.	CSARERTEAFF	TGCAGTGCTAGAGAGAGGACTGAAGCTTTCTTT
TRBV5-4	TRBJ2-1	.	TRBD2	CASSHTGTSIEQFF	TGTGCCAGCAGCCATACCGGGACTAGTATTGAGCAGTTCTTC
TRBV6-6	TRBJ1-1	.	.	CASSYPNTEAFF	TGTGCCAGCAGTTACCCAAACACTGAAGCTTTCTTT
TRBV7-6	TRBJ1-1	.	TRBD1	CASSLTSPYGTTGTANTEAFF	TGTGCCAGCAGCTTAACATCCCCGTATGGCACCACCGGGACAGCGAACACTGAAGCTTTCTTT